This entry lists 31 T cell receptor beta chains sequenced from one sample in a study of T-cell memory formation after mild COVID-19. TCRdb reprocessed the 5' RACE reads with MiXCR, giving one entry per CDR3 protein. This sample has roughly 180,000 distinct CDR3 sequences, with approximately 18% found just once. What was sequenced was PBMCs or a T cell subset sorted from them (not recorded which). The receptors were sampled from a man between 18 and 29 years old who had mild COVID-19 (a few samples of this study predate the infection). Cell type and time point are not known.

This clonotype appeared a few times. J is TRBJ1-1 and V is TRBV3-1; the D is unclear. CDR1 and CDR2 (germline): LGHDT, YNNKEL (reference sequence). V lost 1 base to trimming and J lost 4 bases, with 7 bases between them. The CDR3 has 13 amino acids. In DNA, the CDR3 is TGTGCCAGCAGCCAAGGGGGAGGCACTGAAGCTTTCTTT. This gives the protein CASSQGGGTEAFF.

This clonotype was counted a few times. The CDR3 nucleotides read TGCGCCAGCAGCATAAGGCGGGACACTGAAGCTTTCTTT. This codes for CASSIRRDTEAFF. The chain links TRBV4-3 to TRBJ1-1; D is unresolved. The germline V gene encodes CDR1 LGHNA and CDR2 YSLEER. The CDR3 is made up of 13 amino acids. V shed 5 bases and J shed 3 bases, with 10 bases lying between them.

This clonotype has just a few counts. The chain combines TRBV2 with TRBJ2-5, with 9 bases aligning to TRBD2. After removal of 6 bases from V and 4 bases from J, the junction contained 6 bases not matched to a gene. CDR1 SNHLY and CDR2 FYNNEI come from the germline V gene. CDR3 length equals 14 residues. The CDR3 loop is CASRERGAPETQYF. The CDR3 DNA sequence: TGTGCCAGCAGAGAGCGGGGGGCGCCAGAGACCCAGTACTTC.

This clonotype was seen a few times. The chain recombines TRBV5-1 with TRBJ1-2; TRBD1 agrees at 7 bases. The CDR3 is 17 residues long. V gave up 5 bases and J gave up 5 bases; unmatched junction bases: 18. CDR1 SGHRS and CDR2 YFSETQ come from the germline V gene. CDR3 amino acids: CASSRRQGIIKPYGYTF. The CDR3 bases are TGCGCCAGCAGTAGACGACAGGGCATTATCAAGCCGTATGGCTACACCTTC.

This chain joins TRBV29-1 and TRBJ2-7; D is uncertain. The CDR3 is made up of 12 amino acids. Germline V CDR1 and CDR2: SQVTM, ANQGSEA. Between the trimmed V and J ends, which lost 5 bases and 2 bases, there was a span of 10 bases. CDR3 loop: CSVSLGPYEQYF. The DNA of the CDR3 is TGCAGCGTTTCCCTAGGTCCCTACGAGCAGTACTTC.

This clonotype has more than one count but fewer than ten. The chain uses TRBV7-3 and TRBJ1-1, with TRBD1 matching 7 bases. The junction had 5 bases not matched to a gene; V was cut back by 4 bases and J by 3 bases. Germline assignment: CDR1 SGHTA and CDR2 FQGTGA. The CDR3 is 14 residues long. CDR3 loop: CASSYQGGDTEAFF. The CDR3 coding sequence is TGTGCCAGCAGCTATCAGGGGGGGGACACTGAAGCTTTCTTT.

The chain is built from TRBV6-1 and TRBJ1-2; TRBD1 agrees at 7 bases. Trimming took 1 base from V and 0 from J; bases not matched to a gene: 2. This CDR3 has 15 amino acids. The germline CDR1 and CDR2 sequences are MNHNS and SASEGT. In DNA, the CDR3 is TGTGCCAGCAGTGAAGTTGGGACAGCTAACTATGGCTACACCTTC. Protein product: CASSEVGTANYGYTF.

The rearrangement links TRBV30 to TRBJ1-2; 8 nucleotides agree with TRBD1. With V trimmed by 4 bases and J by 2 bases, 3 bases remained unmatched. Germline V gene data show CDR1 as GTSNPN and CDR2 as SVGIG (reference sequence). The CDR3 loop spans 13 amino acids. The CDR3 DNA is TGTGCCTGGACCAGGACAGGGAACTATGGCTACACCTTC. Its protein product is CAWTRTGNYGYTF. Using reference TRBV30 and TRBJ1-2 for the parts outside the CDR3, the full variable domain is SQTIHQWPATLVQPVGSPLSLECTVEGTSNPNLYWYRQAAGRGLQLLFYSVGIGQISSEVPQNLSASRPQDRQFILSSKKLLLSDSGFYLCAWTRTGNYGYTFGSGTRLTVV.

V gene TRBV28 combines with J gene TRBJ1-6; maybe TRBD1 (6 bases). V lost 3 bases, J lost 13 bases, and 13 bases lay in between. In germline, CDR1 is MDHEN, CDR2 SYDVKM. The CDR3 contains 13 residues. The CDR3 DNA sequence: TGTGCCAGCAGTTTGGTAACAGGGTCCCCCCTCCACTTT. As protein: CASSLVTGSPLHF.

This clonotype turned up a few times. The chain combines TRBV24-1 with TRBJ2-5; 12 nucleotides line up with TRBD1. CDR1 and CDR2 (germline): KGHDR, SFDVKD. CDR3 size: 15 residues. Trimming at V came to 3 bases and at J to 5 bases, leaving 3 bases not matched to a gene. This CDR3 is CATSDGTGGWETQYF. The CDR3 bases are TGTGCCACCAGTGATGGGACAGGGGGCTGGGAGACCCAGTACTTC.

In DNA, the CDR3 is TGCAGTGCTAGAGACCCCAGGGCCGTGAGCACTGAAGCTTTCTTT. Its translation: CSARDPRAVSTEAFF. This chain links TRBV20-1 with TRBJ1-1, with D possibly being TRBD1 (5 bases). V was pared by 0 bases and J by 4 bases, with 15 bases between. Per the germline V gene, CDR1 is DFQATT and CDR2 is SNEGSKA (reference sequence). This CDR3 is built from 15 residues.

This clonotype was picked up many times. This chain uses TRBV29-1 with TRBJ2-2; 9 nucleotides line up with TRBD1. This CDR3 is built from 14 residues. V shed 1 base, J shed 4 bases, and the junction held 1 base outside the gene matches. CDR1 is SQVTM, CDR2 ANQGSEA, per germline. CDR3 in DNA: TGCAGCGTTGAAGGGGACAGGGTCACCGGGGAGCTGTTTTTT. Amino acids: CSVEGDRVTGELFF.

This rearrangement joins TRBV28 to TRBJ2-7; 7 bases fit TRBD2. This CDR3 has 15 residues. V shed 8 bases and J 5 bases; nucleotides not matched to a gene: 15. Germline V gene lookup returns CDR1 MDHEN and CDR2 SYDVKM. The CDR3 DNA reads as TGTGCCAGCTCCTCCAGGGAGGGCGCCCGCCACGAGCAGTACGTC. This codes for CASSSREGARHEQYV.

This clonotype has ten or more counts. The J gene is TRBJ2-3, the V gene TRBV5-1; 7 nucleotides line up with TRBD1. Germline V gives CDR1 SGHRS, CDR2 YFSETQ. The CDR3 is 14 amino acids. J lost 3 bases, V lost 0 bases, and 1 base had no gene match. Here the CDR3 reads CASSLDRGTDTQYF. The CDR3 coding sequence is TGCGCCAGCAGCTTGGACAGGGGAACAGATACGCAGTATTTT. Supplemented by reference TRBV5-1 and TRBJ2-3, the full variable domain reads KAGVTQTPRYLIKTRGQQVTLSCSPISGHRSVSWYQQTPGQGLQFLFEYFSETQRNKGNFPGRFSGRQFSNSRSEMNVSTLELGDSALYLCASSLDRGTDTQYFGPGTRLTVL.

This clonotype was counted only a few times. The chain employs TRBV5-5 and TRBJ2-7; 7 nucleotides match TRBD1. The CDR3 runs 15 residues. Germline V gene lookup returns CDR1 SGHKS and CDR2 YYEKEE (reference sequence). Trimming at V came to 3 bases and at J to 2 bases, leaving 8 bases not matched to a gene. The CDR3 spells CASSWGTVIAYEQYV. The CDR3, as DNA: TGTGCCAGCAGCTGGGGGACAGTAATAGCCTACGAGCAGTACGTC.

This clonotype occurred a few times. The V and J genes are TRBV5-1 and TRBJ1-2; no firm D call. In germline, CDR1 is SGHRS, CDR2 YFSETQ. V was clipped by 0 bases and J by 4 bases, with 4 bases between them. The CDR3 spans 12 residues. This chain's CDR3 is CASSLDTYGYTF. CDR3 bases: TGCGCCAGCAGCTTGGACACCTATGGCTACACCTTC.

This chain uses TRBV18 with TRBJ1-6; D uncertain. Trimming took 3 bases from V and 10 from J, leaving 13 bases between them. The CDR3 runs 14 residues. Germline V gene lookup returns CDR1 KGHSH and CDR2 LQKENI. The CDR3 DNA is TGTGCCAGCTCACCGGCTTACGATGGCTCACCCCTCCACTTT. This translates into CASSPAYDGSPLHF.

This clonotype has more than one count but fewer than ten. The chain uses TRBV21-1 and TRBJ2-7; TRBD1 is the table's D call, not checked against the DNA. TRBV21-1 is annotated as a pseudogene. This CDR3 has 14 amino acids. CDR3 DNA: TGTGCCAGCAGCAAGGGGATCAAGGAAGACAGGGACCCCTTC. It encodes CASSKGIKEDRDPF.

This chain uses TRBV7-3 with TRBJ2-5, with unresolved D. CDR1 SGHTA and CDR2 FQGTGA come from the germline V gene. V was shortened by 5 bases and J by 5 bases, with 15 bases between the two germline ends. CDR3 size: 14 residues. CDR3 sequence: CASSQTYGYETQYF. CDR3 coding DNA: TGTGCCAGCAGCCAGACTTATGGATACGAGACCCAGTACTTC.

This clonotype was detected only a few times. The CDR3 here is CASKGAFSYEQYV. The CDR3 region has the DNA TGTGCCAGCAAGGGGGCGTTCTCCTACGAGCAGTACGTC. This chain links TRBV2 with TRBJ2-7, with 7 bases identical to TRBD1. CDR3 length: 13 amino acids. Germline loops: CDR1 SNHLY, CDR2 FYNNEI. Trimming cost V 7 bases and J 0 bases; bases outside gene matches: 3.

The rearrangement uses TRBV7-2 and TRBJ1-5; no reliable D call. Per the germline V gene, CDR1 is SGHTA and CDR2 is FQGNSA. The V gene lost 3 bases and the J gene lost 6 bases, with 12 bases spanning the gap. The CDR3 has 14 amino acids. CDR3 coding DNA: TGTGCCAGCAGCTTTCAGCACGGTCCTCAGCCCCAGCATTTT. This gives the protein CASSFQHGPQPQHF.

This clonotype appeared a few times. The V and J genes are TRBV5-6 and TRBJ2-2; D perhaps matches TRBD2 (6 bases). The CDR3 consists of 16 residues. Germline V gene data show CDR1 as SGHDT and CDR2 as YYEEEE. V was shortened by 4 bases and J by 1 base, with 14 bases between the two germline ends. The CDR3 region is CASSELGRGNTGELFF. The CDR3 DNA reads TGTGCCAGCAGCGAGTTAGGGCGGGGGAACACCGGGGAGCTGTTTTTT.

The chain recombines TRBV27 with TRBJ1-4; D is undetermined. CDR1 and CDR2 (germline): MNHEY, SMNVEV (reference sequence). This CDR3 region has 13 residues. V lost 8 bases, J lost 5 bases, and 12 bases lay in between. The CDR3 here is CASSGWKNEKLFF. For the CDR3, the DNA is TGTGCCAGCTCGGGGTGGAAGAATGAAAAACTGTTTTTT.

The CDR3 reads CASKGVQETQYF. CDR3 in DNA: TGCGCCAGCAAAGGTGTACAGGAGACCCAGTACTTC. The chain employs TRBV4-3 and TRBJ2-5; unclear D gene. This CDR3 has 12 residues. The ends were cut back, 7 bases at V and 5 bases at J, with 11 bases in the middle. Germline V gene lookup returns CDR1 LGHNA and CDR2 YSLEER.

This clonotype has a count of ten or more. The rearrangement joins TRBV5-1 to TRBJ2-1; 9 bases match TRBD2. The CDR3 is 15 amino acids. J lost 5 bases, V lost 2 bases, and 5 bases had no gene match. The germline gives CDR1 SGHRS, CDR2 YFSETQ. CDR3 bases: TGCGCCAGCAGCTTCGGCGGGGGGGCCCACAATGAGCAGTTCTTC. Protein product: CASSFGGGAHNEQFF.

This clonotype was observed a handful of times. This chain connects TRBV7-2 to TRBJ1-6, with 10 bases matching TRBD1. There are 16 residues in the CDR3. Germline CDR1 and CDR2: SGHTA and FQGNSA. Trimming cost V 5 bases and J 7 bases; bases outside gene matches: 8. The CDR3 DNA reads TGTGCCAGCAGCCCCAGACAGGGGGCGAGGAATTCACCCCTCCACTTT. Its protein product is CASSPRQGARNSPLHF. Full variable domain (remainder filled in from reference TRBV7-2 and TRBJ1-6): GAGVSQSPSNKVTEKGKDVELRCDPISGHTALYWYRQSLGQGLEFLIYFQGNSAPDKSGLPSDRFSAERTGGSVSTLTIQRTQQEDSAVYLCASSPRQGARNSPLHFGNGTRLTVT.

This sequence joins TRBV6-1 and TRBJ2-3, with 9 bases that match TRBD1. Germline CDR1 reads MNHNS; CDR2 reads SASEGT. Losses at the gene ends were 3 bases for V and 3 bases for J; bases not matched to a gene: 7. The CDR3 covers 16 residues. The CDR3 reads CASSDPGQGWTDTQYF. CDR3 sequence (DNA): TGTGCCAGCAGTGATCCTGGACAGGGGTGGACAGATACGCAGTATTTT.

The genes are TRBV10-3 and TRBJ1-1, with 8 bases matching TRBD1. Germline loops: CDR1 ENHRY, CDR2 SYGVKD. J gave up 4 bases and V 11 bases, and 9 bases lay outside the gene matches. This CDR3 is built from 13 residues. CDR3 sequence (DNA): TGTGCCGTAAGACAGGGGTCGGGCACTGAAGCTTTCTTT. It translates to CAVRQGSGTEAFF.

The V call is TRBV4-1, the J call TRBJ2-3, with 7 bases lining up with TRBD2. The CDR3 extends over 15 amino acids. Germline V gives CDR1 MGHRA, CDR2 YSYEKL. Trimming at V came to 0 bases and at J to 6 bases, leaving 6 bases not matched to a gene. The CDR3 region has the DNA TGCGCCAGCAGCCAAGAACAGCGGGGCGGGGATACGCAGTATTTT. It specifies CASSQEQRGGDTQYF.

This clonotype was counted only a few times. The CDR3 region is CSASVIRGGSSGNTIYF. CDR3 sequence (DNA): TGCAGTGCTAGTGTAATTCGGGGTGGCAGCTCTGGAAACACCATATATTTT. V usage is TRBV20-1 and J usage is TRBJ1-3; D unresolved. CDR1 DFQATT and CDR2 SNEGSKA come from the germline V gene (reference sequence). V gave up 3 bases and J gave up 0 bases, with 18 bases separating them. This CDR3 is built from 17 residues.

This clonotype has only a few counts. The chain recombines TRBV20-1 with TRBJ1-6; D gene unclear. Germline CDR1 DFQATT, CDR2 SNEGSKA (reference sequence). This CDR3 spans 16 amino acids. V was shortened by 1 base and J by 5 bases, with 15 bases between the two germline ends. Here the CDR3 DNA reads TGCAGTGCTAGAGGGAGGAGGCTTACAGATAATTCACCCCTCCACTTT. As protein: CSARGRRLTDNSPLHF.